One sample yielded the 5 T cell receptor beta chains listed below, sequenced in a study of T cells in Graves' hyperthyroidism and ophthalmopathy (dated by TCRdb to the late 2010s). Library preparation employed multiplex PCR. These reads were obtained on an Illumina HiSeq 2000. The TCR beta CDR3 regions were amplified from RNA transcripts. A first-round RT-PCR of the TCR CDR3 used the HTBI primer set with the Qiagen OneStep RT-PCR kit. TCRdb reran the public reads through fastp at Q25 and MiXCR, keeping productive beta chains. Every entry covers one CDR3 protein and lists the most common genes and DNA from its rows. This sample comprises 300,000 to 400,000 distinct CDR3 sequences, roughly 13% of them detected only once. The top ten clones comprise 20% to 25% of the sample. The material sequenced was blood. The source of these receptors is a woman aged 25 to 39 with Graves' hyperthyroidism.

This clonotype was detected ten times or more. The chain combines TRBV6-2 or TRBV6-3 with TRBJ2-7; 8 bases are shared with TRBD1. CDR1 MNHEY and CDR2 SVGEGT come from the germline V gene. Trimming removed 5 bases from V and 5 bases from J; junction bases left unmatched: 8. This CDR3 spans 14 amino acids. The CDR3 DNA is TGTGCCAGCAGTAAGGACAGGGTTAAGGACGAGCAGTACTTC. Translated: CASSKDRVKDEQYF.

The sample holds many counts of this clonotype. The chain is built from TRBV20-1 and TRBJ2-2; possibly TRBD2 for D (5 bases). Trimming removed 3 bases from V and 9 bases from J, with 11 bases in between. This CDR3 is 12 amino acids long. Germline CDR1 and CDR2: DFQATT and SNEGSKA (reference sequence). The CDR3 sequence is CSASPTRRELFF. The CDR3 bases are TGCAGTGCTAGTCCCACTAGGAGGGAGCTGTTTTTT.

This clonotype was counted many times. V and J are TRBV12-3 or TRBV12-4 and TRBJ1-5, with 7 bases that match TRBD1. This CDR3 comprises 17 residues. With V trimmed by 6 bases and J by 0 bases, 11 bases remained unmatched. The CDR3 region has the DNA TGTGCCAGCAGACCCAGACAGGGCAGGGATAGCAATCAGCCCCAGCATTTT. Translating gives CASRPRQGRDSNQPQHF.

V and J are TRBV20-1 and TRBJ2-1, with TRBD2 matching 14 bases. Germline V gene lookup returns CDR1 DFQATT and CDR2 SNEGSKA (reference sequence). V was pared by 4 bases and J by 6 bases, with 8 bases of the junction left unmatched. The CDR3 is made up of 16 amino acids. CDR3 region: CSATNPTSGRVNEQFF. CDR3 sequence (DNA): TGCAGTGCTACCAACCCGACTAGCGGGAGGGTCAATGAGCAGTTCTTC.

This clonotype occurred a few times. This chain connects TRBV20-1 to TRBJ2-1, with D possibly being TRBD2 (6 bases). Germline V lookup: CDR1 DFQATT, CDR2 SNEGSKA (reference sequence). CDR3 length equals 15 residues. V gave up 4 bases and J gave up 3 bases, with 16 bases separating them. CDR3 nucleotide sequence: TGCAGTGCTATGGATACTAGGGGAGGCTACAATGAGCAGTTCTTC. Protein product: CSAMDTRGGYNEQFF.